This TCR beta chain was retrieved from a study of CXCR3-negative and CXCR3-positive naive CD8 T cells. At the level of the study: The dataset comprises some 150 million TRB reads in total, with about 1.5 +/- 0.3 million reads per library. Overall study findings and caveats: Naive CXCR3-negative cells resembled naive CXCR3-positive cells in TRBV-TRBJ usage; memory cells differed. With CXCR3 expression partially decreased after cryopreservation, most assays relied on fresh PBMCs.

Researchers reported sorting every CD8+ T cell subset in triplicate, roughly 290,000 cells per sort. Turning to this clonotype: The antigen is undetermined.

UMI-labeled 5' RACE yielded the TRB cDNA libraries. Using the 5' RACE reads, TCRdb records one entry per CDR3 protein without DNA. The clone table shows about 38,000 distinct CDR3 sequences, with the ten largest holding more than 14%. The CDR3 length is 17 residues. The germline V gene encodes CDR1 SGHVT and CDR2 SQSDAQ. The source material was memory CD8+ T cells from blood. The sequence was obtained from a human donor in good health. Some clones in this sample may be carry-over from other donors' samples. The V call is TRBV7-4, the J call TRBJ1-4; TCRdb's D call of TRBD1 is untestable without DNA. CDR3 in amino acids: CASSFLEDRLPNEKLFF.